Below, one TCR beta chain is given with its context. By two-round multiplex PCR, the TCR beta CDR3 was amplified from genomic DNA. Amplification in first-round PCR relied on primers specific to each TRBV and TRBJ gene. One entry per CDR3 protein results from TCRdb running MiXCR on the multiplex PCR reads. Of 30,000 to 35,000 distinct CDR3 sequences in the sample, around 48% were seen once. These data come from a study of prognosis after radiotherapy for stage I lung cancer. V shed 1 base and J 3 bases; nucleotides not matched to a gene: 6. CDR3 size: 16 residues. The germline V gene has CDR1 SGHAT and CDR2 FQNNGV.

The V and J genes are TRBV11-2 and TRBJ2-5, with 9 bases aligning to TRBD2. This sequence was found in a donor aged 50 or older with non-small cell lung cancer. Sequencing was performed on PBMCs, taken before or after stereotactic body radiation therapy (not recorded which). As DNA, the CDR3 is TGTGCCAGCAGCTTAGGGGCGGGAGGGCTGGAAGAGACCCAGTACTTC. It codes for CASSLGAGGLEETQYF.